Below are 10 T cell receptor beta chains sequenced from a single sample in a study of shared clonotypes between healthy human individuals. CD45RO-negative CD8 cells positively selected for CCR7 made up the naive population, which excluded terminally differentiated effector memory CD45RA+ cells. Assay used: immunoSEQ multiplex PCR; TCRdb lists only in-frame clones, some missing. Counted here are some 2,000,000 clones, about 95% occurring once; the ten biggest clones make up roughly 1%. The sample taken for sequencing was naive CD8+ T cells sorted from blood. These TCRs come from a man aged 18 to 35 in good health.

This chain connects TRBV13 to TRBJ1-6; D remains ambiguous. Germline loops: CDR1 PRHDT, CDR2 FYEKMQ (reference sequence). The V end lost 0 bases, the J end lost 10 bases, and 7 bases lay between the germline ends. The CDR3 length is 13 residues. CDR3 protein: CASSLGKPSPLHF. As DNA, the CDR3 is TGTGCCAGCAGCTTAGGTAAACCCTCACCCCTCCACTTT.

The chain couples TRBV7-2 to TRBJ2-7; no reliable D call. The CDR3 extends over 15 amino acids. Trimming removed 1 base from V and 3 bases from J, with 13 bases in between. Germline V gene data show CDR1 as SGHTA and CDR2 as FQGNSA. CDR3 in amino acids: CASSLVSGSDYEQYF. CDR3 coding DNA: TGTGCCAGCAGCTTAGTTTCCGGGTCGGACTACGAGCAGTACTTC.

On this clone itself: The same CDR3 is also encoded by other DNA sequences in this sample. The genes are TRBV10-2 and TRBJ2-7, with no clear D. V lost 2 bases and J lost 7, with 6 bases in between. Germline CDR1 WSHSY, CDR2 SAAADI. This CDR3 is built from 11 residues. The CDR3: CASSEGQEQYF. DNA for the CDR3: TGCGCCAGCAGTGAGGGTCAGGAGCAGTACTTC.

V is TRBV23-1 and J is TRBJ2-5, with 8 nucleotides matching TRBD2. TRBV23-1 is an open reading frame whose function is uncertain. J lost 3 bases, V lost 0 bases, and 3 bases had no gene match. This CDR3 is 15 amino acids long. The CDR3 coding sequence is TGCGCCAGCAGTCAATCAGCGGGAGAGGAAGAGACCCAGTACTTC. Translated: CASSQSAGEEETQYF.

V usage is TRBV10-3 and J usage is TRBJ2-5; 10 bases map to TRBD2. The ends lost 2 bases at V and 5 bases at J; junction bases unmatched: 5. Germline V lookup: CDR1 ENHRY, CDR2 SYGVKD. This CDR3 has 15 residues. CDR3 sequence reads: CAISEPSGGAETQYF. Here the CDR3 DNA reads TGTGCCATCAGTGAGCCAAGCGGGGGGGCCGAGACCCAGTACTTC.

A note on this clone: This same CDR3 is encoded by further DNA sequences in the sample. The chain couples TRBV13 to TRBJ2-7; 11 bases align to TRBD2. V shed 2 bases, J shed 3 bases, and the junction held 0 bases outside the gene matches. Germline V gives CDR1 PRHDT, CDR2 FYEKMQ (reference sequence). The CDR3 is made up of 14 amino acids. For the CDR3, the DNA is TGTGCCAGCAGCTTAACTAGCGGGGGCTACGAGCAGTACTTC. Its translation: CASSLTSGGYEQYF.

V is TRBV7-2 and J is TRBJ2-7, with D possibly being TRBD2 (6 bases). The CDR3 is made up of 14 amino acids. Trimming took off 0 bases at V and 4 bases at J, with 10 bases between the two ends. Germline assignment: CDR1 SGHTA and CDR2 FQGNSA. CDR3 residues: CASSLAGGKYEQYF. As DNA, the CDR3 is TGTGCCAGCAGCTTAGCGGGAGGAAAGTACGAGCAGTACTTC.

The V call is TRBV14, the J call TRBJ1-2; tentative D call: TRBD1 (5 bases). The CDR3 covers 15 residues. Looked up from germline, CDR1 is SGHDN and CDR2 is FVKESK. V gave up 4 bases and J gave up 1 base, with 13 bases separating them. CDR3 loop: CASSLAGYSNYGYTF. For the CDR3, the DNA is TGTGCCAGCAGCCTTGCAGGGTATAGTAACTATGGCTACACCTTC.

The rearrangement links TRBV27 to TRBJ1-2; 7 bases map to TRBD1. This CDR3 comprises 16 residues. CDR1 is MNHEY, CDR2 SMNVEV, per germline (reference sequence). V was pared by 8 bases and J by 0 bases, with 12 bases of the junction left unmatched. The CDR3 DNA sequence: TGTGCCAGCTGGGGGACAGCGAGAACTTCTAACTATGGCTACACCTTC. Translation gives CASWGTARTSNYGYTF.

The table lists this clone with a few counts. Other nucleotide sequences in the sample specify the same CDR3. The chain couples TRBV4-2 to TRBJ2-7, with a tentative D call TRBD1 (6 bases). CDR1 is LGHNA, CDR2 YNFKEQ, per germline. Trimming cost V 4 bases and J 1 base, with 8 bases left between them. The CDR3 runs to 13 residues. The CDR3 region is CASSPRGSYEQYF. The CDR3 DNA reads as TGTGCCAGCAGCCCCAGGGGATCCTACGAGCAGTACTTC.